This TCR beta chain was obtained from a study of identical twins. One entry per CDR3 protein, called by TCRdb with MiXCR from the 5' RACE reads. Here the sample spans 500,000 to 550,000 distinct CDR3 sequences, approximately 20% being singletons. Germline V gene sequence: CDR1 MNHNS, CDR2 SASEGT. This CDR3 comprises 15 residues. Germline trimming cut 6 bases from V and 4 bases from J; bases unmatched to any gene: 9. This sample was also put to use in a study of yellow fever vaccine responses in identical twins.

The clonotype was recovered from a woman aged 18-35 years in good health. Input material: CD4+ T cells sorted from blood. The J gene is TRBJ2-1, the V gene TRBV6-1, with 7 bases matching TRBD1. Written as DNA, the CDR3 is TGTGCCAGCAGGTCCTGGCAGGGGGTATACAATGAGCAGTTCTTC. This translates into CASRSWQGVYNEQFF.